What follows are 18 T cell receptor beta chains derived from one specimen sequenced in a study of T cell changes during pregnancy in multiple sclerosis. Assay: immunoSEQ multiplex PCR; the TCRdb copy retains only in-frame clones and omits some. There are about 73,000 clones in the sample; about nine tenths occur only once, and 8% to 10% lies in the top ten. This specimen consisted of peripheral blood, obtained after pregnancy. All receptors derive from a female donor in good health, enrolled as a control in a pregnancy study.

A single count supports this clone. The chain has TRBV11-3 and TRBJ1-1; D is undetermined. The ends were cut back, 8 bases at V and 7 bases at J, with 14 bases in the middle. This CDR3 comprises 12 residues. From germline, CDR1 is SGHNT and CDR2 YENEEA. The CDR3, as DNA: TGTGCCAGCGGGTCAGGCGGGAGTGAAGCTTTCTTT. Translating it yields CASGSGGSEAFF.

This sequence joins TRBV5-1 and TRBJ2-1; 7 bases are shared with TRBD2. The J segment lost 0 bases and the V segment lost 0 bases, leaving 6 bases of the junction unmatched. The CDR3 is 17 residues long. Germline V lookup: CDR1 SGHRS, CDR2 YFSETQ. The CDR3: CASSLAAGRGSYNEQFF. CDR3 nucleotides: TGCGCCAGCAGCTTGGCTGCAGGGAGGGGCTCCTACAATGAGCAGTTCTTC. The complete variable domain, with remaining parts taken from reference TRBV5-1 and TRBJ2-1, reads KAGVTQTPRYLIKTRGQQVTLSCSPISGHRSVSWYQQTPGQGLQFLFEYFSETQRNKGNFPGRFSGRQFSNSRSEMNVSTLELGDSALYLCASSLAAGRGSYNEQFFGPGTRLTVL.

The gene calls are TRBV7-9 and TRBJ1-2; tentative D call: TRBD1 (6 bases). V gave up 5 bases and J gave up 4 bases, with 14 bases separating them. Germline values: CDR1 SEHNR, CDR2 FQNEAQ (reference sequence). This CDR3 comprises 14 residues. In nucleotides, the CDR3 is TGTGCCAGCAGCCCGACTGGACAGTTCTATGGCTACACCTTC. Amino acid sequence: CASSPTGQFYGYTF.

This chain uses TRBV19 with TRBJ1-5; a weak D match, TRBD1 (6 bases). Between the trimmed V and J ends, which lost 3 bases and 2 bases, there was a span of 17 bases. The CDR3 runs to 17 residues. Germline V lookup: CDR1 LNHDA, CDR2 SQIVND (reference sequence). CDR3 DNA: TGTGCCAGTAGTATTGATGGGGGGGGCTTGGGCAATCAGCCCCAGCATTTT. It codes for CASSIDGGGLGNQPQHF.

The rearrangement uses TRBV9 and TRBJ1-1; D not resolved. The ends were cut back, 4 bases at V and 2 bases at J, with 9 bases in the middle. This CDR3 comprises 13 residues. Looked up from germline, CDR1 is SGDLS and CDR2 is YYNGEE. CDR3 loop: CASSPGVNTEAFF. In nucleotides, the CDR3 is TGTGCCAGCAGCCCCGGGGTTAACACTGAAGCTTTCTTT.

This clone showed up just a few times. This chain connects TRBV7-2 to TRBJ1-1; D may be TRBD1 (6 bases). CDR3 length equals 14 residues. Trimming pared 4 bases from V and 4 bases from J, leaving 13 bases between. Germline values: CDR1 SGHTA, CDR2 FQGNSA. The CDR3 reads CASSSKGGLTEAFF. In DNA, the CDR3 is TGTGCCAGCAGCTCGAAGGGGGGGCTCACTGAAGCTTTCTTT.

The CDR3 is CASSFDTSELYEQYF. The CDR3 DNA follows: TGCGCCAGCAGCTTTGATACTAGCGAGCTCTACGAGCAGTACTTC. This chain links TRBV5-1 with TRBJ2-7; TRBD2 aligns across 7 bases. The CDR3 is 15 amino acids. V shed 2 bases, J shed 3 bases, and the junction held 8 bases outside the gene matches. Germline CDR1 is SGHRS and CDR2 is YFSETQ.

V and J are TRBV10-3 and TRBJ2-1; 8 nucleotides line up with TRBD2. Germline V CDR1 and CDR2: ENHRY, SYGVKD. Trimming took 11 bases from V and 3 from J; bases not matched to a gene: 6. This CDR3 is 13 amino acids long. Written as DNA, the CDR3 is TGTGCCGCACAAGCGGGGGACTACAATGAGCAGTTCTTC. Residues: CAAQAGDYNEQFF.

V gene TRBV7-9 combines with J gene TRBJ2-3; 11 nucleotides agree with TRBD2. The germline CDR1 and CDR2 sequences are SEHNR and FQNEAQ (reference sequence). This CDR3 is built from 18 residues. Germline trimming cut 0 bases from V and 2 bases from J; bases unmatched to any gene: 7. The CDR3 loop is CASSLAGLLAGDTDTQYF. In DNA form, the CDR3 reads TGTGCCAGCAGCTTAGCAGGGTTACTAGCGGGAGACACAGATACGCAGTATTTT.

The CDR3, as DNA: TGTGCCAGCAGCAAGGACAGGGTAGGCAGGGAGCAGTTCTTC. Amino acids: CASSKDRVGREQFF. The rearrangement uses TRBV6-5 and TRBJ2-1; TRBD1 agrees at 8 bases. The germline V gene encodes CDR1 MNHEY and CDR2 SVGAGI. Trimming took 6 bases from V and 10 from J; bases not matched to a gene: 11. The CDR3 runs 14 residues.

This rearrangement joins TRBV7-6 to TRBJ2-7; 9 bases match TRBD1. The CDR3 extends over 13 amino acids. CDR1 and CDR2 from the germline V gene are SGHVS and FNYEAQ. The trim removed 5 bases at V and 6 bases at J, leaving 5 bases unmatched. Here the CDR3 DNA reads TGTGCCAGCAGCCCTAGGACAGGGGCCGAGCAGTACTTC. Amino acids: CASSPRTGAEQYF.

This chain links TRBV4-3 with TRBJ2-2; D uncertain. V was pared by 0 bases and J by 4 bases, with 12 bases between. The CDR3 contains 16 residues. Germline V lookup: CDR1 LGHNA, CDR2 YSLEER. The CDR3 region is CASSQDALGITGELFF. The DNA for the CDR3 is TGCGCCAGCAGCCAAGATGCTTTGGGCATCACCGGGGAGCTGTTTTTT.

CDR3 region: CASSLVGLASNEQFF. The CDR3 nucleotides read TGTGCCAGCAGCTTGGTCGGACTAGCGTCCAATGAGCAGTTCTTC. V usage is TRBV5-4 and J usage is TRBJ2-1, with 9 bases aligning to TRBD2. This CDR3 is 15 amino acids long. Germline loops: CDR1 SGHNT, CDR2 YYREEE (reference sequence). J lost 6 bases, V lost 0 bases, and 4 bases had no gene match.

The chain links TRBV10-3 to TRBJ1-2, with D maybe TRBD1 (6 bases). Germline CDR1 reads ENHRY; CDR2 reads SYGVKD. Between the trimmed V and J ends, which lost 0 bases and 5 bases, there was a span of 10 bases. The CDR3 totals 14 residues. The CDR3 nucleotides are TGTGCCATCAGTGAGTCGAGGACAGAATATGGCTACACCTTC. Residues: CAISESRTEYGYTF.

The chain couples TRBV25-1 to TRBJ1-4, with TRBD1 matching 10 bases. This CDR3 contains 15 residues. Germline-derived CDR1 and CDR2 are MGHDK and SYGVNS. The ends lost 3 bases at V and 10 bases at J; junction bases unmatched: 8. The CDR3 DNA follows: TGTGCCAGCAGTGAGACGGGACAGGGGAGGGTAAAACTGTTTTTT. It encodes CASSETGQGRVKLFF.

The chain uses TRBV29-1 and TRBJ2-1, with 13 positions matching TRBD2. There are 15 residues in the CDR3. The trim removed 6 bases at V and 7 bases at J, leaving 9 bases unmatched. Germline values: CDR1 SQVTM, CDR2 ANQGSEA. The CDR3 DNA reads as TGCAGCGTGGCAACTAGCGGGAGGGCCTTGAATGAGCAGTTCTTC. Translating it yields CSVATSGRALNEQFF.

The CDR3: CASRPSPTGNTIYF. The CDR3 region has the DNA TGTGCCAGTAGACCTTCTCCGACAGGAAACACCATATATTTT. This chain joins TRBV19 and TRBJ1-3; D is unresolved. Germline V gene sequence: CDR1 LNHDA, CDR2 SQIVND (reference sequence). The CDR3 is 14 residues long. The V end lost 6 bases, the J end lost 4 bases, and 13 bases lay between the germline ends.

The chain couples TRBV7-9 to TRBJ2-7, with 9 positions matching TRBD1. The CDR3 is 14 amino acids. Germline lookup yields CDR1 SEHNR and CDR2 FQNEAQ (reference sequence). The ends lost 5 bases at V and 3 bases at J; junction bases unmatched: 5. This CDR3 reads CASSPRDRVYEQYF. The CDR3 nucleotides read TGTGCCAGCAGCCCCAGGGACAGGGTCTACGAGCAGTACTTC.